What follows are 29 T cell receptor beta chains derived from one specimen sequenced in a study of T cells after yellow fever vaccination. Using its own MiXCR run on the 5' RACE reads, TCRdb lists one record per CDR3 protein. The sample holds 500,000 to 650,000 distinct CDR3 sequences, more than 9% seen once. This specimen was PBMCs, taken on the day of the yellow fever booster vaccination. These receptors all come from a man aged 30 to 45 who received the YFV17D yellow fever vaccine.

In this sample, this clonotype turned up a few times. This chain connects TRBV20-1 to TRBJ2-7; 7 bases are a match to TRBD2. This CDR3 is 16 amino acids long. The J segment lost 2 bases and the V segment lost 3 bases, leaving 13 bases of the junction unmatched. Germline CDR1 and CDR2: DFQATT and SNEGSKA (reference sequence). In nucleotides, the CDR3 is TGCAGTGCTAGCCCTAGCGGCGTAATAATAACCTACGAGCAGTACTTC. Its translation: CSASPSGVIITYEQYF.

This clonotype was counted at least ten times. One end of the junction fails to match germline, which may point to a read error. V and J are TRBV15 and TRBJ1-5; no firm D call. This CDR3 has 14 residues. Germline CDR1 is LNHNV and CDR2 is YYDKDF (reference sequence). This CDR3 is CATTRGVSNQPQHF. CDR3 DNA sequence: TGTGCCACCACCAGAGGAGTTAGCAATCAGCCCCAGCATTTT.

This clonotype appeared a few times. This sequence joins TRBV7-9 and TRBJ2-1; D unclear. The V gene lost 2 bases and the J gene lost 7 bases, with 9 bases spanning the gap. CDR1 and CDR2 from the germline V gene are SEHNR and FQNEAQ (reference sequence). This CDR3 is 13 amino acids long. The CDR3 loop is CASSLSLGNEQFF. The CDR3 DNA follows: TGTGCCAGCAGCTTATCCCTTGGTAATGAGCAGTTCTTC.

This sequence joins TRBV7-2 and TRBJ2-3, with no clear D. Trimming took off 5 bases at V and 8 bases at J, with 20 bases between the two ends. The CDR3 spans 15 residues. Germline loops: CDR1 SGHTA, CDR2 FQGNSA. Written as DNA, the CDR3 is TGTGCCAGCAGCCCAGACCGTCACGGGCCAGGTACGCAGTATTTT. It specifies CASSPDRHGPGTQYF.

This sequence joins TRBV7-2 and TRBJ1-2, with D maybe TRBD1 (5 bases). This CDR3 has 12 residues. Germline assignment: CDR1 SGHTA and CDR2 FQGNSA. Trimming took 7 bases from V and 8 from J, leaving 14 bases between them. CDR3 protein: CASTETVLGYTF. The CDR3 region has the DNA TGTGCCAGCACCGAGACAGTCTTGGGCTACACCTTC.

This chain connects TRBV5-1 to TRBJ2-3; 11 nucleotides line up with TRBD2. The CDR3 is 17 residues long. The germline V gene has CDR1 SGHRS and CDR2 YFSETQ. The V and J ends lost 4 bases and 6 bases, in that order; junction bases with no gene match: 13. CDR3 bases: TGCGCCAGCAGCAGGCGCGGGACTAGCGGTGCAGGGGATACGCAGTATTTT. Its protein is CASSRRGTSGAGDTQYF.

In this sample, this clonotype turned up a few times. The chain carries TRBV7-2 and TRBJ2-1, with 11 nucleotides matching TRBD2. This CDR3 is built from 15 residues. V trimming: 7 bases; J trimming: 6 bases; junction bases outside the gene matches: 8. Germline assignment: CDR1 SGHTA and CDR2 FQGNSA. The CDR3 is CASNLGGTSGNEQFF. As DNA, the CDR3 is TGTGCCAGCAACCTAGGCGGGACTAGCGGCAATGAGCAGTTCTTC.

The gene calls are TRBV28 and TRBJ2-7; 8 bases are a match to TRBD2. The V gene's germline CDR1 is MDHEN and CDR2 SYDVKM. The CDR3 runs 15 residues. V was clipped by 11 bases and J by 6 bases; unmatched bases: 18. The CDR3 loop is CAALSPGRGRGEQYF. As DNA, the CDR3 is TGTGCCGCGCTTTCCCCCGGGAGGGGCCGGGGCGAGCAGTACTTC.

This clonotype showed up just a few times. The rearrangement joins TRBV12-5 to TRBJ2-5; 8 nucleotides line up with TRBD2. From germline, CDR1 is LGHNT and CDR2 FRNRAP. Trimming took 2 bases from V and 11 from J; bases not matched to a gene: 7. CDR3 size: 13 residues. The CDR3, as DNA: TGTGCTAGTGGTTTGATCGGGACTAGAGATCAGTACTTC. This gives the protein CASGLIGTRDQYF.

This clonotype was picked up a small number of times. The V gene is TRBV5-1, the J gene TRBJ2-7; tentatively, D is TRBD1 (6 bases). The CDR3 consists of 13 residues. Germline CDR1 and CDR2: SGHRS and YFSETQ. V lost 7 bases and J lost 2, with 13 bases in between. The CDR3 protein is CASGPGTTYEQYF. The CDR3 DNA is TGCGCCAGCGGCCCCGGGACAACCTACGAGCAGTACTTC.

The chain couples TRBV11-2 to TRBJ1-1, with D perhaps matching TRBD1 (5 bases). CDR1 is SGHAT, CDR2 FQNNGV, per germline. The CDR3 contains 14 residues. V lost 6 bases to trimming and J lost 1 base, with 12 bases between them. The CDR3 loop reads CASSLGRANTEAFF. CDR3 DNA sequence: TGTGCCAGCAGTCTGGGACGGGCGAACACTGAAGCTTTCTTT.

V and J are TRBV12-3 or TRBV12-4 and TRBJ2-3; tentative D call: TRBD2 (5 bases). The CDR3 is 14 amino acids. V lost 3 bases to trimming and J lost 0 bases, with 7 bases between them. This chain's CDR3 is CASSFQRSTDTQYF. The DNA for the CDR3 is TGTGCCAGCAGTTTTCAGCGGAGCACAGATACGCAGTATTTT.

This clonotype showed up just a few times. The chain couples TRBV7-9 to TRBJ2-5; D not certain. CDR1 is SEHNR, CDR2 FQNEAQ, per germline (reference sequence). The CDR3 is made up of 14 amino acids. V lost 1 base and J 5 bases, leaving 11 bases between the germline ends. The CDR3 region is CASSLVWGNETQYF. The CDR3 DNA reads TGTGCCAGCAGCTTAGTGTGGGGAAACGAGACCCAGTACTTC.

This clonotype came up a few times. The CDR3 sequence: CASSSAPPFYEQYF. CDR3 coding DNA: TGTGCCAGTAGTAGCGCGCCGCCTTTCTACGAGCAGTACTTC. This chain connects TRBV19 to TRBJ2-7; no reliable D call. The CDR3 runs to 14 residues. Germline-derived CDR1 and CDR2 are LNHDA and SQIVND (reference sequence). Trimming left V 4 bases short and J 3 bases short, with 13 bases between.

This chain joins TRBV5-1 and TRBJ2-2, with TRBD1 identical over 9 bases. CDR1 and CDR2 (germline): SGHRS, YFSETQ. The CDR3 covers 16 residues. Unmatched junction bases numbered 6, after V lost 1 base and J lost 5 bases. CDR3 coding DNA: TGCGCCAGCAGCTTGAGGCGACAGGGGGGGACCGGGGAGCTGTTTTTT. This gives the protein CASSLRRQGGTGELFF.

V usage is TRBV5-4 and J usage is TRBJ2-7; D tentatively fits TRBD1 or TRBD2 (6 bases each). Trimming shortened V by 5 bases and J by 6 bases, and 15 bases separated the two germline ends. The CDR3 has 13 amino acids. Germline V lookup: CDR1 SGHNT, CDR2 YYREEE (reference sequence). This CDR3 is CASRALQGGEQYF. The CDR3 DNA sequence: TGTGCCAGCAGGGCCTTACAGGGAGGCGAGCAGTACTTC. Looking up the rest from reference TRBV5-4 and TRBJ2-7 gives the full variable domain: ETGVTQSPTHLIKTRGQQVTLRCSSQSGHNTVSWYQQALGQGPQFIFQYYREEENGRGNFPPRFSGLQFPNYSSELNVNALELDDSALYLCASRALQGGEQYFGPGTRLTVT.

This clonotype was observed many times. This chain uses TRBV14 with TRBJ2-7; D is undetermined. Trimming left V 1 base short and J 7 bases short, with 11 bases between. CDR3 length: 13 amino acids. Germline V lookup: CDR1 SGHDN, CDR2 FVKESK. The DNA for the CDR3 is TGTGCCAGCAGCCAAGTGACCACCTGGGAGCAGTACTTC. Translated, it gives CASSQVTTWEQYF.

This sequence joins TRBV10-3 and TRBJ2-1; 7 nucleotides line up with TRBD1. Trimming removed 4 bases from V and 3 bases from J; junction bases left unmatched: 3. CDR3 length: 14 amino acids. Looked up from germline, CDR1 is ENHRY and CDR2 is SYGVKD. DNA for the CDR3: TGTGCCATCAGTGCCGGGACAGACTACAATGAGCAGTTCTTC. This gives the protein CAISAGTDYNEQFF.

This rearrangement joins TRBV7-9 to TRBJ1-4, with D maybe TRBD1 (5 bases). Per germline, CDR1 SEHNR and CDR2 FQNEAQ (reference sequence). Trimming cost V 6 bases and J 5 bases, with 13 bases left between them. The CDR3 has 14 residues. DNA for the CDR3: TGTGCCAGCAGTATCGGGACGGGGAATGAAAAACTGTTTTTT. It encodes CASSIGTGNEKLFF. The full variable domain, its missing parts supplied by reference TRBV7-9 and TRBJ1-4, is DTGVSQNPRHKITKRGQNVTFRCDPISEHNRLYWYRQTLGQGPEFLTYFQNEAQLEKSRLLSDRFSAERPKGSFSTLEIQRTEQGDSAMYLCASSIGTGNEKLFFGSGTQLSVL.

This clonotype was observed a handful of times. This chain uses TRBV20-1 with TRBJ2-5; the D is unclear. Per germline, CDR1 DFQATT and CDR2 SNEGSKA (reference sequence). There are 12 residues in the CDR3. With 4 bases removed from V and 0 bases from J, the gap between germline ends came to 6 bases. The CDR3 DNA reads TGCAGTGCTAAAGACCACCAAGAGACCCAGTACTTC. It specifies CSAKDHQETQYF.

This sequence joins TRBV29-1 and TRBJ1-2, with D uncertain. V lost 7 bases and J lost 1, with 7 bases in between. Looked up from germline, CDR1 is SQVTM and CDR2 is ANQGSEA. The CDR3 loop spans 11 amino acids. The CDR3 loop is CSAPINYGYTF. Written as DNA, the CDR3 is TGCAGCGCTCCGATTAACTATGGCTACACCTTC.

The chain employs TRBV7-2 and TRBJ2-1; 8 nucleotides match TRBD2. The V gene's germline CDR1 is SGHTA and CDR2 FQGNSA. The CDR3 sequence is 18 residues long. With 1 base clipped from V and 8 bases from J, the junction kept 16 bases outside the gene matches. The DNA of the CDR3 is TGTGCCAGCAGCTTAGGCGCGCAGCGGGAGATAGCTACGGATGAGCAGTTCTTC. Its protein is CASSLGAQREIATDEQFF. Supplemented by reference TRBV7-2 and TRBJ2-1, the full variable domain reads GAGVSQSPSNKVTEKGKDVELRCDPISGHTALYWYRQSLGQGLEFLIYFQGNSAPDKSGLPSDRFSAERTGGSVSTLTIQRTQQEDSAVYLCASSLGAQREIATDEQFFGPGTRLTVL.

This clonotype was counted a few times. This chain uses TRBV29-1 with TRBJ2-1; 15 positions match TRBD2. CDR1 and CDR2 from the germline V gene are SQVTM and ANQGSEA. The trim removed 1 base at V and 7 bases at J, leaving 5 bases unmatched. The CDR3 extends over 16 amino acids. DNA of the CDR3: TGCAGCGTTGAAGTAATCGGGACTAGCGGGAGGAATGAGCAGTTCTTC. Translation gives CSVEVIGTSGRNEQFF.

The chain links TRBV20-1 to TRBJ1-5, with 10 positions matching TRBD1. Germline V lookup: CDR1 DFQATT, CDR2 SNEGSKA (reference sequence). Germline trimming cut 5 bases from V and 2 bases from J; bases unmatched to any gene: 6. This CDR3 spans 15 amino acids. CDR3 nucleotides: TGCAGTGCTCCGAGGGGGACAGGGGGCAATCAGCCCCAGCATTTT. It yields the protein CSAPRGTGGNQPQHF.

This clonotype showed up many times. V and J are TRBV7-2 and TRBJ2-1, with TRBD2 matching 10 bases. The CDR3 length is 21 residues. In germline, CDR1 is SGHTA, CDR2 FQGNSA. Trimming removed 5 bases from V and 4 bases from J; junction bases left unmatched: 23. CDR3 in DNA: TGTGCCAGCAGCCTCTGGACCGGGGGGGTCGAGACTAGCGGGCGGTACAATGAGCAGTTCTTC. Its protein is CASSLWTGGVETSGRYNEQFF.

In its sample, this clonotype was seen a few times. V and J are TRBV5-4 and TRBJ2-1; possible D gene TRBD1, 5 bases. CDR1 and CDR2 (germline): SGHNT, YYREEE (reference sequence). Trimming took 0 bases from V and 7 from J, leaving 17 bases between them. The CDR3 extends over 16 amino acids. The CDR3 DNA follows: TGTGCCAGCAGCTTGGCCATGGTGGGGCTCGGGAATGAGCAGTTCTTC. Translation: CASSLAMVGLGNEQFF. The full variable domain, its missing parts supplied by reference TRBV5-4 and TRBJ2-1, is ETGVTQSPTHLIKTRGQQVTLRCSSQSGHNTVSWYQQALGQGPQFIFQYYREEENGRGNFPPRFSGLQFPNYSSELNVNALELDDSALYLCASSLAMVGLGNEQFFGPGTRLTVL.

The table lists this clonotype with a few counts. This chain links TRBV9 with TRBJ2-1; D remains ambiguous. CDR3 length equals 14 residues. Germline V gene data show CDR1 as SGDLS and CDR2 as YYNGEE. Trimming took 4 bases from V and 8 from J, leaving 16 bases between them. The chain's CDR3 is CASSSGPNRDEQFF. As DNA, the CDR3 is TGTGCCAGCAGCTCCGGACCAAATCGCGATGAGCAGTTCTTC.

The chain couples TRBV12-3 or TRBV12-4 to TRBJ2-7; 12 bases agree with TRBD1. The CDR3 runs to 14 residues. Trimming took 4 bases from V and 4 from J; bases not matched to a gene: 2. The CDR3 is CASSWDRGRYEQYF. CDR3 nucleotide sequence: TGTGCCAGCAGTTGGGACAGGGGGCGATACGAGCAGTACTTC.

There are a few counts of this clonotype. J is TRBJ2-2 and V is TRBV7-2; 9 nucleotides line up with TRBD1. Germline V gene data show CDR1 as SGHTA and CDR2 as FQGNSA. V shed 9 bases, J shed 1 base, and the junction held 3 bases outside the gene matches. The CDR3 contains 14 residues. This chain's CDR3 is CARGDRENTGELFF. Here the CDR3 DNA reads TGTGCCAGAGGGGACAGGGAGAACACCGGGGAGCTGTTTTTT.